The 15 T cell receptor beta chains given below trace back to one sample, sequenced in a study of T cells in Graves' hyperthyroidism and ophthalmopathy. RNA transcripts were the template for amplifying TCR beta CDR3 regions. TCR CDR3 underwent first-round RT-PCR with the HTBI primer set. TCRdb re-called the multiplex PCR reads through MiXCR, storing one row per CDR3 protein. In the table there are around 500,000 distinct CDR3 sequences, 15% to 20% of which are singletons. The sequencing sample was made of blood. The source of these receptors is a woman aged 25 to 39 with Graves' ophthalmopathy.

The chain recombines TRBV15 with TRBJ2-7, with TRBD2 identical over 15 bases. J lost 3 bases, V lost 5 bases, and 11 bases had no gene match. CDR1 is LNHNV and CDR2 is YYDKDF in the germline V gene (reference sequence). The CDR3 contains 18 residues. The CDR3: CATSGGTSGRPPYYEQYF. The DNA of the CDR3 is TGTGCCACCAGCGGAGGGACTAGCGGGAGGCCCCCCTACTACGAGCAGTACTTC.

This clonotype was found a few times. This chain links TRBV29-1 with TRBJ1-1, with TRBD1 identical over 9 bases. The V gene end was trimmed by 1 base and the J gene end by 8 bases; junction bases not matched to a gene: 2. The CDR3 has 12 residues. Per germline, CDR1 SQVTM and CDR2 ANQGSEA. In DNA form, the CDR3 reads TGCAGCGTTGAAGGGGACAGGGTGGAAGCTTTCTTT. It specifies CSVEGDRVEAFF. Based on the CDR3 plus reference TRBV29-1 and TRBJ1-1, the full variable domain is SAVISQKPSRDICQRGTSLTIQCQVDSQVTMMFWYRQQPGQSLTLIATANQGSEATYESGFVIDKFPISRPNLTFSTLTVSNMSPEDSSIYLCSVEGDRVEAFFGQGTRLTVV.

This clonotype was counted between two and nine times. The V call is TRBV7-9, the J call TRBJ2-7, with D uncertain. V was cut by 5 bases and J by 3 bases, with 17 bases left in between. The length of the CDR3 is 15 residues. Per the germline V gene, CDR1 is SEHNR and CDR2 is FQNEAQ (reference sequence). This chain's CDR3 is CASSPEAPVHYEQYF. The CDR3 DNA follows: TGTGCCAGCAGCCCCGAGGCCCCGGTCCACTACGAGCAGTACTTC.

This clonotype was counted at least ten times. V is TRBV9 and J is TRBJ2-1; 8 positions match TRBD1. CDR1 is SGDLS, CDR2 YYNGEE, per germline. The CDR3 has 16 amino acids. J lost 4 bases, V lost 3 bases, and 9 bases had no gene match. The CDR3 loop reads CASSGPGGTGYNEQFF. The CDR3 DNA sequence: TGTGCCAGCAGCGGACCAGGCGGGACAGGTTACAATGAGCAGTTCTTC. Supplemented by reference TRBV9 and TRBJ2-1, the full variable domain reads DSGVTQTPKHLITATGQRVTLRCSPRSGDLSVYWYQQSLDQGLQFLIQYYNGEERAKGNILERFSAQQFPDLHSELNLSSLELGDSALYFCASSGPGGTGYNEQFFGPGTRLTVL.

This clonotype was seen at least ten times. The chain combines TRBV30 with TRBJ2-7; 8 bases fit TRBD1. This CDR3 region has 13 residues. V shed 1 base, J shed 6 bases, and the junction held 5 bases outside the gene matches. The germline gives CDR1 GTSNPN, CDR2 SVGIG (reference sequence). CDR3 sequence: CAWSEDRAGEQYF. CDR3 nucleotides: TGTGCCTGGAGTGAGGACAGGGCTGGCGAGCAGTACTTC.

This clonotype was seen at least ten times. The CDR3 DNA sequence: TGTGCCAGCAGCACTCTACTAGCGAACGAGCAGTACTTC. Protein product: CASSTLLANEQYF. This chain uses TRBV28 with TRBJ2-7; 7 bases map to TRBD2. The CDR3 runs to 13 residues. V lost 6 bases and J lost 5; bases outside the gene matches: 7. Germline V gene sequence: CDR1 MDHEN, CDR2 SYDVKM.

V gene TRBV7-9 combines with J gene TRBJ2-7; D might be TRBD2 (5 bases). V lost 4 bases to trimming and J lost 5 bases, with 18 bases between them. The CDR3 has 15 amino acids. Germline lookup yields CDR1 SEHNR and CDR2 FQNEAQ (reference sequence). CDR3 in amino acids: CASSSRPGIPHEQYF. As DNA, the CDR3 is TGTGCCAGCAGCTCCCGCCCGGGGATCCCCCACGAGCAGTACTTC.

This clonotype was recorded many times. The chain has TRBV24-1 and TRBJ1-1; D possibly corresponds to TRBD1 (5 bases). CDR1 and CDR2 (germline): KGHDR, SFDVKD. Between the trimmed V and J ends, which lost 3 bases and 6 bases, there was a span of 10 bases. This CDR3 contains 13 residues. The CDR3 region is CATSDPRVAEAFF. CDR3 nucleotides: TGTGCCACCAGTGATCCCAGGGTAGCTGAAGCTTTCTTT.

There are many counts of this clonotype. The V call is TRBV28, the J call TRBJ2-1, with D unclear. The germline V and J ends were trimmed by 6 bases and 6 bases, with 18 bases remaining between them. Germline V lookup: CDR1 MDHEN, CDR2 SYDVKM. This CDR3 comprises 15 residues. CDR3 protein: CASSLLDQSPNEQFF. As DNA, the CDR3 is TGTGCCAGCAGCCTATTAGACCAATCCCCCAATGAGCAGTTCTTC.

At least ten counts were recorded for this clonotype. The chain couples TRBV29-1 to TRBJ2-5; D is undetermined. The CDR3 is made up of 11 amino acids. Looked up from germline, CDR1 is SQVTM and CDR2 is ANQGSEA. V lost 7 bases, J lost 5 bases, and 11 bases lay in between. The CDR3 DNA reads TGCAGCGGGACGGAGCCGGAGACCCAGTACTTC. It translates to CSGTEPETQYF.

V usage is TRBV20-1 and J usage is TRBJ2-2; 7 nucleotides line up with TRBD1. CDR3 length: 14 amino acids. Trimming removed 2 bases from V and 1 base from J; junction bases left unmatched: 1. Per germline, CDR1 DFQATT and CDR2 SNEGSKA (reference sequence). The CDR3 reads CSARYRGNTGELFF. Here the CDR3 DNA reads TGCAGTGCTAGATACAGGGGGAACACCGGGGAGCTGTTTTTT.

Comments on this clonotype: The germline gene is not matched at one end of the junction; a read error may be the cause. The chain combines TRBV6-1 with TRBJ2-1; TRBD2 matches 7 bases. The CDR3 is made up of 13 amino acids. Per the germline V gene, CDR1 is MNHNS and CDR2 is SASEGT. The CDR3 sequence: CASSGGDYDEQFF. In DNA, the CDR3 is TGTGCCAGCAGTGGAGGGGACTACGATGAGCAGTTCTTC.

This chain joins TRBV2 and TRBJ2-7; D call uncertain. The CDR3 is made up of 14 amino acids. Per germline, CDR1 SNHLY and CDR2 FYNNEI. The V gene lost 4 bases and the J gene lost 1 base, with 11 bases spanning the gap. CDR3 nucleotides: TGTGCCAGCAGTGCTGACCGAAATTCCTACGAGCAGTACTTC. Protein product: CASSADRNSYEQYF.

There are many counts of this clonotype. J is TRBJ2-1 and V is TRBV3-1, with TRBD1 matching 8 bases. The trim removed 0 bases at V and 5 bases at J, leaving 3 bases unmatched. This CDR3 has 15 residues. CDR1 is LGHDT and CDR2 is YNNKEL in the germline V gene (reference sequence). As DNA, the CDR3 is TGTGCCAGCAGCCAAGAGGGCAGGGGGCACAATGAGCAGTTCTTC. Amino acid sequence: CASSQEGRGHNEQFF.

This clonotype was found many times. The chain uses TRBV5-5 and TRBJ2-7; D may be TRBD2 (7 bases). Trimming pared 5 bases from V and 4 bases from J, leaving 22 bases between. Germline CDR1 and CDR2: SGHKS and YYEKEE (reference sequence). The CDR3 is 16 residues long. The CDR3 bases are TGTGCCAGCAGATCGGGGGGCCAGGGTGGGGAATACGAGCAGTACTTC. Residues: CASRSGGQGGEYEQYF.